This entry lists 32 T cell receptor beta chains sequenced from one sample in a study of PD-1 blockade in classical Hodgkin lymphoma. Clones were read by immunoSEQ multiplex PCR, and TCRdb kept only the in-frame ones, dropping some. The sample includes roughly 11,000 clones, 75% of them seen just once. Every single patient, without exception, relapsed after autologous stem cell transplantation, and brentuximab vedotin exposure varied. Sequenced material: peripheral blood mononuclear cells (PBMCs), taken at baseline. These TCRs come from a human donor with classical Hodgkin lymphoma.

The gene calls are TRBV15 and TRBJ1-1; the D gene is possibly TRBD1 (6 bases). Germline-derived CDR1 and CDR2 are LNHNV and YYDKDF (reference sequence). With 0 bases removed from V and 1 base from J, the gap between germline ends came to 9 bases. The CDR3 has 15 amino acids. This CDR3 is CATSRDRGQNTEAFF. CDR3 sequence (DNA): TGTGCCACCAGCAGAGATAGGGGACAGAACACTGAAGCTTTCTTT.

The CDR3 sequence is CASSLGLAGGETQYF. The CDR3 DNA reads TGTGCCAGCTCACTGGGACTAGCGGGGGGAGAGACCCAGTACTTC. The chain combines TRBV18 with TRBJ2-5, with TRBD2 matching 15 bases. The CDR3 extends over 15 amino acids. The V and J ends lost 4 bases and 4 bases, in that order; junction bases with no gene match: 1. Germline assignment: CDR1 KGHSH and CDR2 LQKENI.

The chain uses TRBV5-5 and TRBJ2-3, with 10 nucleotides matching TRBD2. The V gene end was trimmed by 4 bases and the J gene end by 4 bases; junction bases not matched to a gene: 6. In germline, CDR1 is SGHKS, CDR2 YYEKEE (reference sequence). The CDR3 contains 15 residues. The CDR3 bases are TGTGCCAGCAGCCGGGGACTAGCGAGACCAGATACGCAGTATTTT. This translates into CASSRGLARPDTQYF. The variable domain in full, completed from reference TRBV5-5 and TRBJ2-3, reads DAGVTQSPTHLIKTRGQQVTLRCSPISGHKSVSWYQQVLGQGPQFIFQYYEKEERGRGNFPDRFSARQFPNYSSELNVNALLLGDSALYLCASSRGLARPDTQYFGPGTRLTVL.

CDR3 in DNA: TGTGCCAGCAGTCCCGGGCCTCTGAACACTGAAGCTTTCTTT. Protein: CASSPGPLNTEAFF. V and J are TRBV6-5 and TRBJ1-1; D is undetermined. From germline, CDR1 is MNHEY and CDR2 SVGAGI. The CDR3 covers 14 residues. V dropped 5 bases and J dropped 0 bases, with 10 bases sitting between them.

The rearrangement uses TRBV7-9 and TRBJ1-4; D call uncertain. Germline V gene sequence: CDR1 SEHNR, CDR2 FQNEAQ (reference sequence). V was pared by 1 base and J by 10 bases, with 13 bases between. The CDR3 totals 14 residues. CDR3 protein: CASSLDLGKVKLFF. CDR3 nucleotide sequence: TGTGCCAGCAGCTTAGACCTTGGGAAGGTAAAACTGTTTTTT.

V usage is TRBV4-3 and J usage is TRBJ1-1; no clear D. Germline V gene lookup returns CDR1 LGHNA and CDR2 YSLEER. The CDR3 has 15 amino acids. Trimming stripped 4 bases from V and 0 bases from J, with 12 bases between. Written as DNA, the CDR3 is TGCGCCAGCAGCCGCGCGTCTGGCTTGAACACTGAAGCTTTCTTT. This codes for CASSRASGLNTEAFF.

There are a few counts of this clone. CDR3 region: CASSYGVTSRTYEQYF. DNA of the CDR3: TGTGCCAGCAGTTACGGGGTGACTAGCAGGACCTACGAGCAGTACTTC. The genes are TRBV7-2 and TRBJ2-7; TRBD2 matches at 7 bases. Germline trimming cut 6 bases from V and 2 bases from J; bases unmatched to any gene: 13. This CDR3 is 16 amino acids long. From germline, CDR1 is SGHTA and CDR2 FQGNSA.

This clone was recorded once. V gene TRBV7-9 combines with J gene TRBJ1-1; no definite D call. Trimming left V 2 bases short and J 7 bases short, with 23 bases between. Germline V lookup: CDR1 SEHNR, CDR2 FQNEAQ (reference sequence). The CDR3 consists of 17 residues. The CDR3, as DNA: TGTGCCAGCAGCTTATCACTAACCGCCACTTTACGGGATGAAGCTTTCTTT. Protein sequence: CASSLSLTATLRDEAFF. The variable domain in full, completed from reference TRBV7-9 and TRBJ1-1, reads DTGVSQNPRHKITKRGQNVTFRCDPISEHNRLYWYRQTLGQGPEFLTYFQNEAQLEKSRLLSDRFSAERPKGSFSTLEIQRTEQGDSAMYLCASSLSLTATLRDEAFFGQGTRLTVV.

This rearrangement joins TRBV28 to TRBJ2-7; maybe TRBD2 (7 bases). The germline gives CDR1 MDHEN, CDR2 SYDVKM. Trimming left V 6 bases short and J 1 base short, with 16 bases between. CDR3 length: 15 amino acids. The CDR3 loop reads CASRLKGGGSYEQYF. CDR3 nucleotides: TGTGCCAGCAGGTTAAAGGGAGGGGGTTCCTACGAGCAGTACTTC.

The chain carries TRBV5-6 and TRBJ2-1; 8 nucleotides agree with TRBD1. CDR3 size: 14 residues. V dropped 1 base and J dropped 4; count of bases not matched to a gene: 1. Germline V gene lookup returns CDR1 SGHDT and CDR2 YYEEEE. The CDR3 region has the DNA TGTGCCAGCAGCTTGACAGGGGGGTACAATGAGCAGTTCTTC. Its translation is CASSLTGGYNEQFF. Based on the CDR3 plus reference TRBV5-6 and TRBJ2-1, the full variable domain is DAGVTQSPTHLIKTRGQQVTLRCSPKSGHDTVSWYQQALGQGPQFIFQYYEEEERQRGNFPDRFSGHQFPNYSSELNVNALLLGDSALYLCASSLTGGYNEQFFGPGTRLTVL.

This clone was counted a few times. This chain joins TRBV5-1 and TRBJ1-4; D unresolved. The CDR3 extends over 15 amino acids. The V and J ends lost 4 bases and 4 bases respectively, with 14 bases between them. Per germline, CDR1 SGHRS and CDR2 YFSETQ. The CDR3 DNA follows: TGCGCCAGCAGCATATCGGACTGGGGTAATGAAAAACTGTTTTTT. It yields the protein CASSISDWGNEKLFF.

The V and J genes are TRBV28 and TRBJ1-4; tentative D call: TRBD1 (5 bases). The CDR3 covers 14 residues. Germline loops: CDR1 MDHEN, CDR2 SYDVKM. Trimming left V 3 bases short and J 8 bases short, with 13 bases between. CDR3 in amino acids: CASSFEGRPEKLFF. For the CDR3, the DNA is TGTGCCAGCAGTTTTGAGGGACGTCCGGAAAAACTGTTTTTT.

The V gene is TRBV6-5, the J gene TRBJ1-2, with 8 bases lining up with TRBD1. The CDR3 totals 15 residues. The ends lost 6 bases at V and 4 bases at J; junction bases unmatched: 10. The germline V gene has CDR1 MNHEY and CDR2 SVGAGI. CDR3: CASRTPGTGPYGYTF. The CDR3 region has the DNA TGTGCCAGCAGGACCCCCGGGACAGGACCCTATGGCTACACCTTC.

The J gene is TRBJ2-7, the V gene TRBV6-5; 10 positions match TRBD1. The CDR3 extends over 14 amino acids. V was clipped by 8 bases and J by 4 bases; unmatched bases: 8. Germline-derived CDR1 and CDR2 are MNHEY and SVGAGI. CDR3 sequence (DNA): TGTGCCAGCCGGACCGGGACAGGGGTGTACGAGCAGTACTTC. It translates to CASRTGTGVYEQYF.

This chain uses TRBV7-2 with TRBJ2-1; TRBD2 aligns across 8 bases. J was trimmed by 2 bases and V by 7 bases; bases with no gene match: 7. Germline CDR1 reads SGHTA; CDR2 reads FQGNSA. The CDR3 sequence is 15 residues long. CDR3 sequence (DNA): TGTGCCAGCACCATTACTAGCGGAACCTACAATGAGCAGTTCTTC. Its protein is CASTITSGTYNEQFF. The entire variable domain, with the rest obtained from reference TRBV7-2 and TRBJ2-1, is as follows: GAGVSQSPSNKVTEKGKDVELRCDPISGHTALYWYRQSLGQGLEFLIYFQGNSAPDKSGLPSDRFSAERTGGSVSTLTIQRTQQEDSAVYLCASTITSGTYNEQFFGPGTRLTVL.

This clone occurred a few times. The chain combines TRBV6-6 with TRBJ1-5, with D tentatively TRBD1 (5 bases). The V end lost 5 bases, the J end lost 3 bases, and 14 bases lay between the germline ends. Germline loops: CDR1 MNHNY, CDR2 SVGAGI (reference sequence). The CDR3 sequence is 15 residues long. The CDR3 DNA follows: TGTGCCAGCAGTACCGGGACGGCGTTCAATCAGCCCCAGCATTTT. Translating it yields CASSTGTAFNQPQHF.

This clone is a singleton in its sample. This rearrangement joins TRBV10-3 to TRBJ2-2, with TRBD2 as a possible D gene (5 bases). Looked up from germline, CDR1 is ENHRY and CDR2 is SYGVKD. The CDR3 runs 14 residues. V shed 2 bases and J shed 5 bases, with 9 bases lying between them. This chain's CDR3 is CAISERGSTGELFF. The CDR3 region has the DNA TGTGCCATCAGTGAGCGGGGTTCAACCGGGGAGCTGTTTTTT.

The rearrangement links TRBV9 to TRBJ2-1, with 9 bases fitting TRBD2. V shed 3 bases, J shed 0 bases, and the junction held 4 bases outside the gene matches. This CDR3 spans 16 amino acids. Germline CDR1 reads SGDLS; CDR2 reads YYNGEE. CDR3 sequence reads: CASSGSGGSSYNEQFF. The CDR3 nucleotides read TGTGCCAGCAGCGGTAGCGGGGGTAGCTCCTACAATGAGCAGTTCTTC.

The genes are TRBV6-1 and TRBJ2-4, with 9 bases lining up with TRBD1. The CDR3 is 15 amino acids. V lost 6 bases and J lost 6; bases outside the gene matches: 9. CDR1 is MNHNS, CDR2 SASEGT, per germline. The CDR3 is CASSEMTGGTNIQYF. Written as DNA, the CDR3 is TGTGCCAGCAGCGAGATGACAGGGGGGACAAACATTCAGTACTTC.

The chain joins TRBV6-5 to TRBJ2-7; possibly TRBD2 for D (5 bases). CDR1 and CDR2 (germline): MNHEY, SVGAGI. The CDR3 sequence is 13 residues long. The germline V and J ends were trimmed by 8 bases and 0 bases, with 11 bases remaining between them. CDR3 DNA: TGTGCCAGCTCCGCGGGCAGCTCCTACGAGCAGTACTTC. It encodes CASSAGSSYEQYF.

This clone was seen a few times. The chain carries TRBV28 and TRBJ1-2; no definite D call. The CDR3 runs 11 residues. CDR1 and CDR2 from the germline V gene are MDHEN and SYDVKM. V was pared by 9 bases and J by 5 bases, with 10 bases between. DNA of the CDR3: TGTGCCAGTGCGTCCCGGTATGGCTACACCTTC. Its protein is CASASRYGYTF.

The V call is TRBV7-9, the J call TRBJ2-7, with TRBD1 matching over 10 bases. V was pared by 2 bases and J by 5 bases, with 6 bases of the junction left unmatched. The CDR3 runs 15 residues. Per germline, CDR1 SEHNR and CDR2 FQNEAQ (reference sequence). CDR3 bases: TGTGCCAGCAGCTTAACCGGGACAGGGGATCACGAGCAGTACTTC. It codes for CASSLTGTGDHEQYF.

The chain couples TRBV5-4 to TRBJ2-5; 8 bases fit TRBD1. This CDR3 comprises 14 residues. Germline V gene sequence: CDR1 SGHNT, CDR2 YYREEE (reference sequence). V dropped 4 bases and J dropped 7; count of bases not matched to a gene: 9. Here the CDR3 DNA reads TGTGCCAGCAGCCTGGACAGGGTGTTTCCGACCCAGTACTTC. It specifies CASSLDRVFPTQYF.

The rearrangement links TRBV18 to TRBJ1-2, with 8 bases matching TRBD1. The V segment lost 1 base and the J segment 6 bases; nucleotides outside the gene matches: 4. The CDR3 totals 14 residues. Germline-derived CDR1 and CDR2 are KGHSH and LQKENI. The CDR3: CASSPLPQGDGYTF. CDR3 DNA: TGTGCCAGCTCACCACTCCCACAGGGGGATGGCTACACCTTC.

The CDR3 protein is CASSRGTSSYNEQFF. CDR3 nucleotide sequence: TGTGCCAGCAGCCGTGGGACTAGCTCCTACAATGAGCAGTTCTTC. The chain uses TRBV7-2 and TRBJ2-1; TRBD2 agrees at 8 bases. The germline gives CDR1 SGHTA, CDR2 FQGNSA. After removal of 5 bases from V and 0 bases from J, the junction contained 3 bases not matched to a gene. This CDR3 region has 15 residues.

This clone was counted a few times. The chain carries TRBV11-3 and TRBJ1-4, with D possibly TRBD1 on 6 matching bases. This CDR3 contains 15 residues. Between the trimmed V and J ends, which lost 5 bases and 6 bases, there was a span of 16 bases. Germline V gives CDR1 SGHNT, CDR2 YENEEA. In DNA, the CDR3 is TGTGCCAGCAGCCTAGGGGGGATACGGGATGAAAAACTGTTTTTT. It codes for CASSLGGIRDEKLFF.

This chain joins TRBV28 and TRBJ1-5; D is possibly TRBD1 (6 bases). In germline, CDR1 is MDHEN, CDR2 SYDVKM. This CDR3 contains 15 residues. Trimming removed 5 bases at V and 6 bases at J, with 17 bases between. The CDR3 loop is CASSPTGRGPQPQHF. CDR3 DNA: TGTGCCAGCAGTCCCACAGGGAGGGGTCCTCAGCCCCAGCATTTT.

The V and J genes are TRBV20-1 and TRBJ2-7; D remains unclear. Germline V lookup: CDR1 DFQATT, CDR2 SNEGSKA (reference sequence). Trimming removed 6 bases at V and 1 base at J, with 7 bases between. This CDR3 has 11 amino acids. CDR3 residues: CSARHSYEQYF. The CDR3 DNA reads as TGCAGTGCGAGACATTCCTACGAGCAGTACTTC.

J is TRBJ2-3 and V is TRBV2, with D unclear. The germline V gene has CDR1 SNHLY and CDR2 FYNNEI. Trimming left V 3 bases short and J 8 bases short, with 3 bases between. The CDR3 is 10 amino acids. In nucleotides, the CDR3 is TGTGCCAGCAGTGACCCTACGCAGTATTTT. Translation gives CASSDPTQYF.

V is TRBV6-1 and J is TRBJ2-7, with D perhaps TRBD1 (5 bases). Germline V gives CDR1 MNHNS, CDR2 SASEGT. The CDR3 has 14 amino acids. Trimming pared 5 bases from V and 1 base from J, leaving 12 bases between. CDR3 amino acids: CASSLTGWSYEQYF. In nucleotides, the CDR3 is TGTGCCAGCAGTCTCACAGGTTGGTCCTACGAGCAGTACTTC.

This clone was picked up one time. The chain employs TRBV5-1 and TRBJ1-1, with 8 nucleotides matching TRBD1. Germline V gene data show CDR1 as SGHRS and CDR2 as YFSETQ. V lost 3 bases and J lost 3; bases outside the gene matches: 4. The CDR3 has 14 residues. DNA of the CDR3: TGCGCCAGCAGCTCAGGGGGCTGGGACACTGAAGCTTTCTTT. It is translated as CASSSGGWDTEAFF.

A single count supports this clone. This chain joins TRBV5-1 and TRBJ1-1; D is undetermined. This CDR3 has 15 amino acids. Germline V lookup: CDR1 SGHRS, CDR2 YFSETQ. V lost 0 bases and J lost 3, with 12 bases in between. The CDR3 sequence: CASSLGGGKDTEAFF. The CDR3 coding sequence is TGCGCCAGCAGCTTGGGGGGAGGTAAGGACACTGAAGCTTTCTTT.